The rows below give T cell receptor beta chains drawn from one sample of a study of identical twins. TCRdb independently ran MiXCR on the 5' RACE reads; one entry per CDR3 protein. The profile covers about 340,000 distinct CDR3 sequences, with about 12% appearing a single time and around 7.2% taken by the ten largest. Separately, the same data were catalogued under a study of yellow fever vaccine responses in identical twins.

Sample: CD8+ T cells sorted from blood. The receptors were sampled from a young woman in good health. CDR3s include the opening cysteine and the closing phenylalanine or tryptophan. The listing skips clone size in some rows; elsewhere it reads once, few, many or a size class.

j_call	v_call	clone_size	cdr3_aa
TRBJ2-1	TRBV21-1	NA	CASSLTWGSGRCTDNEQFF
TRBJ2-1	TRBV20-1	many	CSAFTSGARNEQFF
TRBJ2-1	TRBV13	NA	CASSYPTSGAYNEQFF
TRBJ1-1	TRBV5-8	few	CAISPGLRLAFF
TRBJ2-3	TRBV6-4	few	CASSDSLAGSSTDTQYF
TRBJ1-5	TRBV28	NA	CASRHQDREGQPQHF
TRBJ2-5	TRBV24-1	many	CATSDLQEETQYF
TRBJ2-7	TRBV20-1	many	CSAGKDSAYEQYF
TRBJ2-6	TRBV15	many	CATSASHSGANVLTF
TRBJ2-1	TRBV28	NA	CASSLGTKYNEQFF
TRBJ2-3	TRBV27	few	CASSFRGQPSTDTQYF
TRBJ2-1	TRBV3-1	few	CASSQGAREQFF
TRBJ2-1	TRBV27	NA	CASSRSWDEQFF
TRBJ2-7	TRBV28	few	CASSGPGLAGGYEQYF
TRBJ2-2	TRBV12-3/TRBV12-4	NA	CASSLVGLGYTGELFF
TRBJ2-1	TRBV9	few	CASSALLSYNEQFF
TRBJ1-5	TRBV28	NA	CASSLQLGTGGFISNQPQHF
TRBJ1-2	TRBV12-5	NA	CASGFGYPYGYTF
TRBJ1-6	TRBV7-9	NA	CASSNLGQGNNSPLHF
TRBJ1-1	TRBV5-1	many	CASRDQNTEAFF
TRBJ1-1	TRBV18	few	CASSSWDTEAFF
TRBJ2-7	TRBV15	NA	CATSRQRTTSYEQYF
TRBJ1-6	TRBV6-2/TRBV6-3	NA	CASSYGDSSSPLHF
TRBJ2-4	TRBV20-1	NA	CSALEGGIDQYF
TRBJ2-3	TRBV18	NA	CASSPAGPPTDTQYF
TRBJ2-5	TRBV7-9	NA	CASSSEDSFKETQYF
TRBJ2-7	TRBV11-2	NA	CASSLGGLDRVFEQYF
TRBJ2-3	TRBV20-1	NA	CSAIGGGVSSTDTQYF
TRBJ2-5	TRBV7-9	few	CASSSHGGAQGKETQYF
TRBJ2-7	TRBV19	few	CASMGPREQYF
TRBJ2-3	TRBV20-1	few	CSAGDSGSGGTDTQYF
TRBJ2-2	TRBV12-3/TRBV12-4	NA	CASRPLTAGELFF
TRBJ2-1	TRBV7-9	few	CASSLTLQRAYNEQFF
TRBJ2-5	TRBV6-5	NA	CASSYPSPSEGSETQYF
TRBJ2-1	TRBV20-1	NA	CSARAGLAGGPKNEQFF
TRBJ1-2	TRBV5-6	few	CASTGLQGGYGYTF
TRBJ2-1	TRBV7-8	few	CARPGDRNNEQFF
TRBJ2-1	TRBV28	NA	CASSRAGFDYNEQFF
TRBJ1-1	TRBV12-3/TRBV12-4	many	CASSPMPSNTEAFF
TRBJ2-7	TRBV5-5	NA	CASSLRGGPYEQYF
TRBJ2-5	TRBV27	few	CASSLRGPRETQYF
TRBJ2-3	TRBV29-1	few	CSVDGRASASTDTQYF
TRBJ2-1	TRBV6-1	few	CASSVLVDLRYNEQFF
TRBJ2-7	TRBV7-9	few	CASSPYLGLQRDEQYF